The 30 T cell receptor beta chains below all came from one sample that was sequenced in a study of response to subunit inactivated influenza vaccine. TCRdb re-derived calls from the RT-PCR reads in MiXCR, one entry per CDR3 protein. The repertoire holds 600,000 to 700,000 distinct CDR3 sequences, with around 15% as singletons. Material: PBMCs from blood, obtained less than 15 days before vaccination. The receptors shown here come from a man in his forties or fifties who received an inactivated influenza vaccine.

This clonotype was counted a few times. The chain links TRBV5-1 to TRBJ2-2; 9 bases align to TRBD2. Germline CDR1 is SGHRS and CDR2 is YFSETQ. V shed 3 bases and J 5 bases; nucleotides not matched to a gene: 5. The CDR3 runs to 15 residues. This chain's CDR3 is CASSSTSGATGELFF. CDR3 sequence (DNA): TGCGCCAGCAGCTCGACTAGCGGTGCTACCGGGGAGCTGTTTTTT.

The sample holds a few counts of this clonotype. The V and J genes are TRBV14 and TRBJ2-1, with 8 bases fitting TRBD1. From germline, CDR1 is SGHDN and CDR2 FVKESK. The ends lost 3 bases at V and 8 bases at J; junction bases unmatched: 12. This CDR3 region has 16 residues. In DNA, the CDR3 is TGTGCCAGCAGCCAGAGACAGGGGTTTGAAGTCGATGAGCAGTTCTTC. Translating it yields CASSQRQGFEVDEQFF.

The gene calls are TRBV28 and TRBJ2-1; 9 bases map to TRBD1. This CDR3 has 14 residues. The germline V gene has CDR1 MDHEN and CDR2 SYDVKM. With 7 bases clipped from V and 5 bases from J, the junction kept 6 bases outside the gene matches. The CDR3 DNA is TGTGCCAGCATCCTCGGGACAGGGAACAATGAGCAGTTCTTC. Translated: CASILGTGNNEQFF.

The CDR3 spells CASTRARPQDTQYF. Here the CDR3 DNA reads TGCGCCAGCACGCGGGCTCGGCCCCAAGATACGCAGTATTTT. The rearrangement links TRBV5-1 to TRBJ2-3; D possibly corresponds to TRBD2 (5 bases). From germline, CDR1 is SGHRS and CDR2 YFSETQ. The CDR3 has 14 residues. Trimming removed 6 bases from V and 5 bases from J, with 16 bases in between.

This clonotype was observed a few times. This chain uses TRBV20-1 with TRBJ2-1; 12 bases line up with TRBD2. This CDR3 region has 14 residues. With V trimmed by 6 bases and J by 4 bases, 4 bases remained unmatched. Germline loops: CDR1 DFQATT, CDR2 SNEGSKA (reference sequence). The CDR3 reads CSAPTSGGYNEQFF. CDR3 nucleotides: TGCAGTGCCCCTACTAGCGGGGGGTACAATGAGCAGTTCTTC.

This clonotype was seen at least ten times. The chain links TRBV3-1 to TRBJ2-7, with unresolved D. Germline CDR1 reads LGHDT; CDR2 reads YNNKEL (reference sequence). CDR3 length: 12 residues. Trimming pared 1 base from V and 2 bases from J, leaving 3 bases between. The CDR3 DNA reads as TGTGCCAGCAGCCAAGGAACCTACGAGCAGTACTTC. Translation gives CASSQGTYEQYF.

The table lists this clonotype with a few counts. The J gene is TRBJ1-4, the V gene TRBV18; TRBD1 matches at 8 bases. CDR1 and CDR2 from the germline V gene are KGHSH and LQKENI. This CDR3 is 14 amino acids long. Trimming took 2 bases from V and 7 from J; bases not matched to a gene: 3. CDR3 DNA: TGTGCCAGCTCACCAACCGGGACAGGTGAAAAACTGTTTTTT. Amino acids: CASSPTGTGEKLFF.

This clonotype has only a few counts. This sequence joins TRBV30 and TRBJ2-1; D is undetermined. Germline loops: CDR1 GTSNPN, CDR2 SVGIG (reference sequence). V dropped 5 bases and J dropped 9 bases, with 11 bases sitting between them. The CDR3 runs to 11 residues. The CDR3 loop is CAWGLRFEQFF. The CDR3 bases are TGTGCCTGGGGCTTGCGTTTTGAGCAGTTCTTC.

The CDR3 loop reads CSALRTETEAFF. CDR3 nucleotides: TGCAGTGCTCTAAGGACGGAAACTGAAGCTTTCTTT. The chain carries TRBV20-1 and TRBJ1-1; the D is unclear. The germline V and J ends were trimmed by 5 bases and 5 bases, with 12 bases remaining between them. This CDR3 comprises 12 residues. Germline CDR1 reads DFQATT; CDR2 reads SNEGSKA (reference sequence).

This clonotype has just a few counts. This chain uses TRBV3-1 with TRBJ2-2, with 7 bases matching TRBD1. J gave up 6 bases and V 1 base, and 5 bases lay outside the gene matches. In germline, CDR1 is LGHDT, CDR2 YNNKEL (reference sequence). The CDR3 spans 15 residues. The CDR3 nucleotides are TGTGCCAGCAGCCAAGTGACAGGGTTATCCGGGGAGCTGTTTTTT. Protein sequence: CASSQVTGLSGELFF.

This sequence joins TRBV10-2 and TRBJ2-7; D possibly matches TRBD1 or TRBD2 (6 bases each). Germline CDR1 WSHSY, CDR2 SAAADI. This CDR3 has 13 residues. V was clipped by 5 bases and J by 6 bases, with 14 bases between them. The CDR3 protein is CASSSGAQPEQYF. CDR3 sequence (DNA): TGCGCCAGCAGTTCGGGGGCGCAACCCGAGCAGTACTTC.

J is TRBJ2-6 and V is TRBV6-1; TRBD1 or TRBD2 may be the D gene (6 bases each). The CDR3 totals 16 residues. Per germline, CDR1 MNHNS and CDR2 SASEGT. Trimming left V 2 bases short and J 2 bases short, with 10 bases between. The CDR3 DNA is TGTGCCAGCAGTGAACAGGGGAGGACTGGGGCCAACGTCCTGACTTTC. This codes for CASSEQGRTGANVLTF.

Concerning this clonotype: This likely comes from a read error, as the CDR3 has no conserved phenylalanine or tryptophan at its end. CDR3 loop: CASSLAGSSYGYTS. CDR3 nucleotides: TGTGCCAGCAGCTTAGCCGGATCCTCCTATGGCTACACCTCC. This rearrangement joins TRBV7-9 to TRBJ1-2, with D uncertain. The CDR3 has 14 amino acids. V was shortened by 0 bases and J by 4 bases, with 9 bases between the two germline ends. The germline V gene encodes CDR1 SEHNR and CDR2 FQNEAQ (reference sequence).

The V gene is TRBV10-3, the J gene TRBJ2-1, with no clear D. The length of the CDR3 is 14 residues. Germline CDR1 is ENHRY and CDR2 is SYGVKD. V gave up 2 bases and J gave up 13 bases, with 18 bases separating them. The CDR3 protein is CAISEGVRQEPQFF. The CDR3 bases are TGTGCCATCAGTGAGGGGGTACGACAAGAGCCTCAGTTCTTC.

In its sample, this clonotype was seen many times. The chain recombines TRBV4-2 with TRBJ1-1; possible D gene TRBD1, 5 bases. CDR1 and CDR2 from the germline V gene are LGHNA and YNFKEQ. The V gene lost 6 bases and the J gene lost 6 bases, with 11 bases spanning the gap. This CDR3 region has 12 residues. This CDR3 reads CASSQMGAEAFF. Here the CDR3 DNA reads TGTGCCAGCAGTCAGATGGGGGCTGAAGCTTTCTTT.

The chain couples TRBV20-1 to TRBJ2-3; D possibly corresponds to TRBD2 (6 bases). The CDR3 loop spans 14 amino acids. The germline CDR1 and CDR2 sequences are DFQATT and SNEGSKA (reference sequence). V was cut by 8 bases and J by 0 bases, with 15 bases left in between. The CDR3 loop reads CSPNRDSSTDTQYF. CDR3 sequence (DNA): TGCAGTCCCAACCGGGACTCTAGCACAGATACGCAGTATTTT.

The V call is TRBV5-1, the J call TRBJ2-3; D unresolved. The germline V gene encodes CDR1 SGHRS and CDR2 YFSETQ. The V gene lost 0 bases and the J gene lost 6 bases, with 17 bases spanning the gap. The CDR3 contains 16 residues. The CDR3 sequence: CASSLVASSNADTQYF. The CDR3 DNA sequence: TGCGCCAGCAGCTTGGTCGCCTCCTCAAATGCGGATACGCAGTATTTT. Drawing the rest from reference TRBV5-1 and TRBJ2-3, the complete variable domain is KAGVTQTPRYLIKTRGQQVTLSCSPISGHRSVSWYQQTPGQGLQFLFEYFSETQRNKGNFPGRFSGRQFSNSRSEMNVSTLELGDSALYLCASSLVASSNADTQYFGPGTRLTVL.

Only a few counts were recorded for this clonotype. One end of the junction does not line up with germline, which may come from a read error. V gene TRBV7-8 combines with J gene TRBJ2-3; 7 bases map to TRBD2. The CDR3 has 17 residues. CDR1 and CDR2 (germline): SGHVS, FQNEAQ. CDR3 sequence (DNA): TGTGCCAGCAGCTTAGCGCGGCTAGCGGTGAGCAGAGATACGCAGTATTTT. Translated, it gives CASSLARLAVSRDTQYF. Using reference TRBV7-8 and TRBJ2-3 for the parts outside the CDR3, the full variable domain is GAGVSQSPRYKVAKRGQDVALRCDPISGHVSLFWYQQALGQGPEFLTYFQNEAQLDKSGLPSDRFFAERPEGSVSTLKIQRTQQEDSAVYLCASSLARLAVSRDTQYFGPGTRLTVL.

This chain uses TRBV28 with TRBJ2-7, with D uncertain. Trimming took 6 bases from V and 3 from J, leaving 15 bases between them. Germline V gene sequence: CDR1 MDHEN, CDR2 SYDVKM. CDR3 length equals 14 residues. CDR3 DNA: TGTGCCAGCAGCCGTAAACCAGGCGACTACGAGCAGTACTTC. Amino acids: CASSRKPGDYEQYF.

This clonotype was observed a handful of times. The chain is built from TRBV4-3 and TRBJ2-7; D not certain. The CDR3 is 14 amino acids. Trimming cost V 0 bases and J 3 bases, with 9 bases left between them. From germline, CDR1 is LGHNA and CDR2 YSLEER. The CDR3 spells CASSQEPDIYEQYF. The DNA of the CDR3 is TGCGCCAGCAGCCAAGAACCCGACATCTACGAGCAGTACTTC.

This rearrangement joins TRBV20-1 to TRBJ1-5; 7 positions agree with TRBD1. Germline CDR1 is DFQATT and CDR2 is SNEGSKA (reference sequence). V trimming: 0 bases; J trimming: 4 bases; junction bases outside the gene matches: 0. The CDR3 consists of 13 residues. The CDR3: CSARDRGNQPQHF. The DNA of the CDR3 is TGCAGTGCTAGAGACAGGGGGAATCAGCCCCAGCATTTT.

The chain carries TRBV20-1 and TRBJ2-1, with D tentatively TRBD1 (6 bases). From germline, CDR1 is DFQATT and CDR2 SNEGSKA (reference sequence). V lost 0 bases, J lost 1 base, and 13 bases lay in between. There are 16 residues in the CDR3. CDR3 sequence reads: CSARDPGVGSYNEQFF. For the CDR3, the DNA is TGCAGTGCTAGAGATCCAGGGGTGGGATCCTACAATGAGCAGTTCTTC.

This clonotype was seen a handful of times. The rearrangement uses TRBV7-2 and TRBJ2-1, with 10 bases aligning to TRBD2. V trimming: 0 bases; J trimming: 7 bases; junction bases outside the gene matches: 12. The CDR3 extends over 18 amino acids. The V gene's germline CDR1 is SGHTA and CDR2 FQGNSA. The CDR3 spells CASSLAWSSGSGINEQFF. DNA for the CDR3: TGTGCCAGCAGCTTAGCGTGGTCTAGCGGGAGCGGTATAAATGAGCAGTTCTTC.

A word on this clonotype: At one of its ends the junction is not consistent with the germline gene, which may arise from a read error. This chain connects TRBV4-1 to TRBJ2-3; 12 bases map to TRBD2. CDR1 is MGHRA, CDR2 YSYEKL, per germline. The length of the CDR3 is 22 residues. The CDR3 loop reads CAISQDLGRLAGAWRGTDTQYF. The CDR3 DNA is TGCGCCATCAGCCAAGACCTAGGTCGACTAGCGGGAGCTTGGCGGGGCACAGATACGCAGTATTTT.

The CDR3 spells CATSDFGPGYTGELFF. The CDR3 DNA reads TGTGCCACCAGTGATTTTGGTCCAGGGTACACCGGGGAGCTGTTTTTT. The genes are TRBV24-1 and TRBJ2-2; weak D call: TRBD1 (5 bases). The CDR3 runs to 16 residues. Germline CDR1 reads KGHDR; CDR2 reads SFDVKD. Trimming removed 1 base at V and 3 bases at J, with 11 bases between.

In this sample, this clonotype turned up many times. The J gene is TRBJ1-2, the V gene TRBV4-3; no reliable D call. Germline CDR1 reads LGHNA; CDR2 reads YSLEER. The CDR3 is made up of 15 amino acids. Trimming removed 0 bases at V and 5 bases at J, with 13 bases between. Here the CDR3 reads CASSQEVAAPYGYTF. CDR3 nucleotide sequence: TGCGCCAGCAGCCAAGAGGTGGCAGCCCCTTATGGCTACACCTTC.

This clonotype was counted between two and nine times. This chain joins TRBV9 and TRBJ2-7; possibly TRBD1 for D (5 bases). Trimming pared 2 bases from V and 6 bases from J, leaving 15 bases between. Germline V gene sequence: CDR1 SGDLS, CDR2 YYNGEE. This CDR3 comprises 14 residues. The CDR3 DNA reads as TGTGCCAGCAGCGTCTCCCATCAGGGTGGCGAGCAGTACTTC. Its protein is CASSVSHQGGEQYF.

The table lists this clonotype with many counts. This rearrangement joins TRBV3-1 to TRBJ1-4; TRBD1 is a possible D gene (5 bases). There are 13 residues in the CDR3. The ends were cut back, 4 bases at V and 7 bases at J, with 10 bases in the middle. In germline, CDR1 is LGHDT, CDR2 YNNKEL (reference sequence). CDR3: CASSPRTFEKLFF. The CDR3, as DNA: TGTGCCAGCAGCCCTCGGACATTTGAAAAACTGTTTTTT.

V and J are TRBV6-1 and TRBJ2-1, with D possibly matching TRBD2 (7 bases). The CDR3 has 13 amino acids. Trimming removed 5 bases at V and 9 bases at J, with 14 bases between. The germline CDR1 and CDR2 sequences are MNHNS and SASEGT. The CDR3 sequence: CASSTIAGAEQFF. CDR3 nucleotides: TGTGCCAGCAGTACAATCGCGGGGGCTGAGCAGTTCTTC.

This clonotype showed up just a few times. The chain couples TRBV6-1 to TRBJ2-5; 16 nucleotides agree with TRBD2. This CDR3 region has 17 residues. The junction had 8 bases not matched to a gene; V was cut back by 5 bases and J by 5 bases. CDR1 and CDR2 (germline): MNHNS, SASEGT. The CDR3 protein is CASSPGTSGRAWETQYF. The CDR3 nucleotides read TGTGCCAGCAGTCCCGGGACTAGCGGGAGGGCCTGGGAGACCCAGTACTTC.